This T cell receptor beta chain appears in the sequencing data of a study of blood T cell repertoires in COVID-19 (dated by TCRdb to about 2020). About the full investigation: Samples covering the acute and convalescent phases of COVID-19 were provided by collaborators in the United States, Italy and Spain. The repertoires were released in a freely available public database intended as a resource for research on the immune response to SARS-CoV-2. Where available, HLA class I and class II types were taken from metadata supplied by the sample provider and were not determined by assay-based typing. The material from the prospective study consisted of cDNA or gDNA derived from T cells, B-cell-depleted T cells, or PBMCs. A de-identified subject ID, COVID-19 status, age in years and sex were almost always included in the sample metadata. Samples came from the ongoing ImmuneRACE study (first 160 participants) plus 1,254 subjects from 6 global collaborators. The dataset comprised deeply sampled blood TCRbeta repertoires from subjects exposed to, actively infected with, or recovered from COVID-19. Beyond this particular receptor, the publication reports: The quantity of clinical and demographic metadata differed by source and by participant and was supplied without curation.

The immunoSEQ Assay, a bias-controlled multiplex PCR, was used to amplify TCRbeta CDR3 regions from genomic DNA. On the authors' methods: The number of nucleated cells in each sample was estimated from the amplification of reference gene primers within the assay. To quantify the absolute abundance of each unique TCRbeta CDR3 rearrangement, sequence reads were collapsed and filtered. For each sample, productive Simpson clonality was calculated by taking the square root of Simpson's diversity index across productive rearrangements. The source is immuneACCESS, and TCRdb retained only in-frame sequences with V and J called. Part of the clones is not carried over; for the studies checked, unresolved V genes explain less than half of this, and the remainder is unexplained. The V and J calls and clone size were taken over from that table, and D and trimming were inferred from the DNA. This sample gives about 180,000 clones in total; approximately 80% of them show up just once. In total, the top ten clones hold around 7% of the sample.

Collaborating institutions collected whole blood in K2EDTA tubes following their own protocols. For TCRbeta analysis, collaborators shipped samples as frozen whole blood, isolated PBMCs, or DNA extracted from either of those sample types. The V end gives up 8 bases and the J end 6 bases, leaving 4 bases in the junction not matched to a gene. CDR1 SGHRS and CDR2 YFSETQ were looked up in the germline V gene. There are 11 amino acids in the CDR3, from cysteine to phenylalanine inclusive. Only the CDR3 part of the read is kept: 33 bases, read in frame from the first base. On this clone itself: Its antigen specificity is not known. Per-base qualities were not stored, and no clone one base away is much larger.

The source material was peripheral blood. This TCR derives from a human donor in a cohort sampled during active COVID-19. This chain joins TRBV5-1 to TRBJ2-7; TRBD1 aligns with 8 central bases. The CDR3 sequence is CASRQGSEQYF. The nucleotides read TGCGCCAGTAGACAGGGGTCCGAGCAGTACTTC. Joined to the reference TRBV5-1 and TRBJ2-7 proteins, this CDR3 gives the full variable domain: KAGVTQTPRYLIKTRGQQVTLSCSPISGHRSVSWYQQTPGQGLQFLFEYFSETQRNKGNFPGRFSGRQFSNSRSEMNVSTLELGDSALYLCASRQGSEQYFGPGTRLTVT.